This T cell receptor (beta chain) was captured in a study of blood T cell repertoires in COVID-19. On the study more broadly: Acute and convalescent COVID-19 samples came from the United States, Italy and Spain.

Assay used: immunoSEQ multiplex PCR; TCRdb lists only in-frame clones, some missing. The sample has 300,000 to 400,000 clones; 88% are singletons. Per germline, CDR1 LGHDT and CDR2 YNNKEL (reference sequence). The CDR3 runs 13 residues. V lost 3 bases, J lost 6 bases, and 11 bases lay in between. The chain recombines TRBV3-1 (or the pseudogene TRBV3-2) with TRBJ1-1; maybe TRBD1 (5 bases). Sequenced: peripheral blood. The receptor was derived from a woman aged 45-65 years with active or convalescent COVID-19. CDR3 amino acids: CASSQAPGSEAFF. In DNA, the CDR3 is TGTGCCAGCAGCCAGGCCCCAGGGTCTGAAGCTTTCTTT.